What follows are 21 T cell receptor beta chains derived from one specimen sequenced in a study of high-grade serous ovarian cancer treatment subgroups. TCRdb's table, derived via immunoSEQ multiplex PCR, lists solely in-frame clones and lacks some. Of about 6,600 clones in the sample, 75% to 85% were seen once. Tumor samples were taken before definitive surgery or chemotherapy. The sample taken for sequencing was tumor tissue. The receptors shown here come from a human donor with high-grade serous ovarian cancer.

The rearrangement uses TRBV15 and TRBJ2-2; D call uncertain. Germline V gene data show CDR1 as LNHNV and CDR2 as YYDKDF (reference sequence). Trimming stripped 0 bases from V and 1 base from J, with 6 bases between. CDR3 size: 15 residues. The CDR3 spells CATSRDWGNTGELFF. In DNA, the CDR3 is TGTGCCACCAGCAGAGATTGGGGGAACACCGGGGAGCTGTTTTTT.

The J gene is TRBJ2-7, the V gene TRBV18; 11 nucleotides align to TRBD1. This CDR3 comprises 14 residues. V was pared by 6 bases and J by 4 bases, with 5 bases of the junction left unmatched. CDR1 and CDR2 (germline): KGHSH, LQKENI. CDR3: CASSPGTGGYEQYF. The CDR3 nucleotides are TGTGCCAGCTCCCCGGGGACAGGGGGGTACGAGCAGTACTTC.

The rearrangement uses TRBV2 and TRBJ2-7; no firm D call. The CDR3 runs to 14 residues. Germline V gene sequence: CDR1 SNHLY, CDR2 FYNNEI. V was shortened by 6 bases and J by 0 bases, with 12 bases between the two germline ends. The CDR3 coding sequence is TGTGCCAGCAGCCAAACCAGGAGCTCCTACGAGCAGTACTTC. Protein sequence: CASSQTRSSYEQYF.

V and J are TRBV6-4 and TRBJ1-2; TRBD1 is a possible D gene (6 bases). This CDR3 has 13 residues. Germline lookup yields CDR1 MRHNA and CDR2 SNTAGT. V dropped 6 bases and J dropped 5 bases, with 13 bases sitting between them. The CDR3 DNA follows: TGTGCCAGCAGGGGGGCCTTAAATTATGGCTACACCTTC. As protein: CASRGALNYGYTF.

This sequence joins TRBV28 and TRBJ1-1, with D possibly being TRBD1 (6 bases). The germline CDR1 and CDR2 sequences are MDHEN and SYDVKM. V was trimmed by 4 bases and J by 4 bases, leaving 16 bases between them. The CDR3 consists of 15 residues. This CDR3 reads CASSYLGGTGTEAFF. CDR3 DNA: TGTGCCAGCAGTTATCTGGGGGGCACGGGCACTGAAGCTTTCTTT.

This chain uses TRBV2 with TRBJ2-5; 7 bases align to TRBD1. With 5 bases clipped from V and 5 bases from J, the junction kept 5 bases outside the gene matches. Germline V CDR1 and CDR2: SNHLY, FYNNEI. The CDR3 length is 13 residues. CDR3 bases: TGTGCCAGCAGTAGACAGGGATGGGAGACCCAGTACTTC. Its protein is CASSRQGWETQYF.

The chain is built from TRBV7-2 and TRBJ1-1; no definite D call. V was clipped by 7 bases and J by 0 bases, with 9 bases between them. The CDR3 is 13 residues long. CDR1 is SGHTA and CDR2 is FQGNSA in the germline V gene. The CDR3 sequence is CASIYDMNTEAFF. The CDR3 DNA reads TGTGCCAGCATCTACGACATGAACACTGAAGCTTTCTTT.

The chain combines TRBV7-9 with TRBJ1-4; D is uncertain. Trimming stripped 1 base from V and 8 bases from J, with 17 bases between. The CDR3 sequence is 16 residues long. Germline-derived CDR1 and CDR2 are SEHNR and FQNEAQ (reference sequence). The CDR3 nucleotides read TGTGCCAGCAGCTTAGTTGGTACGGGCTCCACCGAAAAACTGTTTTTT. Its translation: CASSLVGTGSTEKLFF.

This clone has only one observation. V is TRBV19 and J is TRBJ2-3, with unresolved D. CDR3 length equals 16 residues. Trimming cost V 2 bases and J 0 bases, with 12 bases left between them. Germline CDR1 and CDR2: LNHDA and SQIVND (reference sequence). This CDR3 is CASSISPASSTDTQYF. The CDR3 DNA sequence: TGTGCCAGTAGTATAAGTCCAGCAAGTAGCACAGATACGCAGTATTTT.

The chain has TRBV27 and TRBJ2-3, with D unclear. The length of the CDR3 is 14 residues. Germline-derived CDR1 and CDR2 are MNHEY and SMNVEV (reference sequence). The V end lost 3 bases, the J end lost 2 bases, and 9 bases lay between the germline ends. CDR3 region: CASSFGRTTDTQYF. In nucleotides, the CDR3 is TGTGCCAGCAGTTTTGGACGGACCACAGATACGCAGTATTTT.

This sequence joins TRBV6-6 and TRBJ2-1; unclear D gene. The germline V gene encodes CDR1 MNHNY and CDR2 SVGAGI (reference sequence). With 0 bases removed from V and 7 bases from J, the gap between germline ends came to 13 bases. CDR3 length: 15 residues. CDR3 sequence reads: CASSYSLSLGNEQFF. The DNA of the CDR3 is TGTGCCAGCAGTTACTCGCTCTCGCTTGGGAATGAGCAGTTCTTC.

The gene calls are TRBV28 and TRBJ2-5; D is uncertain. Germline V gene sequence: CDR1 MDHEN, CDR2 SYDVKM. CDR3 length: 15 amino acids. The V end lost 1 base, the J end lost 5 bases, and 14 bases lay between the germline ends. CDR3 sequence reads: CASSLSVGMRETQYF. CDR3 bases: TGTGCCAGCAGTTTATCTGTGGGAATGAGGGAGACCCAGTACTTC.

This rearrangement joins TRBV5-6 to TRBJ1-3; D is unresolved. There are 13 residues in the CDR3. The germline V gene has CDR1 SGHDT and CDR2 YYEEEE. V lost 3 bases, J lost 3 bases, and 7 bases lay in between. The CDR3 DNA reads as TGTGCCAGCAGCTACCCCGGTGGAAACACCATATATTTT. Encoded protein: CASSYPGGNTIYF.

The chain employs TRBV25-1 and TRBJ1-5; TRBD1 matches 7 bases. Looked up from germline, CDR1 is MGHDK and CDR2 is SYGVNS. V shed 4 bases and J 4 bases; nucleotides not matched to a gene: 7. The CDR3 sequence is 15 residues long. The CDR3 protein is CASSATGQPNQPQHF. Written as DNA, the CDR3 is TGTGCCAGCAGTGCCACGGGACAGCCTAATCAGCCCCAGCATTTT.

This chain joins TRBV5-4 and TRBJ1-6, with D possibly TRBD1 on 6 matching bases. This CDR3 has 12 amino acids. CDR1 is SGHNT and CDR2 is YYREEE in the germline V gene (reference sequence). Between the trimmed V and J ends, which lost 4 bases and 12 bases, there was a span of 11 bases. The CDR3 DNA sequence: TGTGCCAGCAGCACACAGGGACAACCCCTCCACTTT. Residues: CASSTQGQPLHF.

CDR3: CASSQGVGGNSNQPQHF. Here the CDR3 DNA reads TGTGCCAGCAGCCAAGGGGTAGGGGGGAATAGCAATCAGCCCCAGCATTTT. The chain uses TRBV14 and TRBJ1-5; D might be TRBD1 (6 bases). The CDR3 is 17 amino acids. Trimming shortened V by 1 base and J by 0 bases, and 13 bases separated the two germline ends. Germline assignment: CDR1 SGHDN and CDR2 FVKESK.

This chain connects TRBV4-2 to TRBJ1-1; maybe TRBD1 (5 bases). The CDR3 has 15 residues. V was pared by 4 bases and J by 1 base, with 13 bases between. Per the germline V gene, CDR1 is LGHNA and CDR2 is YNFKEQ. The CDR3 nucleotides are TGTGCCAGCAGCCCCCGGGACTGGGAGAACACTGAAGCTTTCTTT. This sequence encodes CASSPRDWENTEAFF.

J is TRBJ2-3 and V is TRBV7-9, with 8 bases aligning to TRBD1. In germline, CDR1 is SEHNR, CDR2 FQNEAQ (reference sequence). V lost 5 bases to trimming and J lost 2 bases; unmatched junction nucleotides: 6. The CDR3 runs to 15 residues. DNA of the CDR3: TGTGCCAGCAGCCTTCGACAGGGGAACACAGATACGCAGTATTTT. Amino acid sequence: CASSLRQGNTDTQYF.

In regard to this clone: The junction differs from germline at one of its ends, possibly a read error. This chain connects TRBV27 to TRBJ1-3; 8 bases align to TRBD1. CDR3 length equals 14 residues. Germline CDR1 and CDR2: MNHEY and SMNVEV (reference sequence). The CDR3 reads CASTQGSLRGTGPF. DNA for the CDR3: TGTGCCAGCACTCAGGGGTCCCTGAGAGGGACAGGACCCTTT.

This clone was seen a handful of times. J is TRBJ2-7 and V is TRBV7-2, with 8 nucleotides matching TRBD2. CDR3 length: 16 residues. The J segment lost 6 bases and the V segment lost 0 bases, leaving 10 bases of the junction unmatched. The germline CDR1 and CDR2 sequences are SGHTA and FQGNSA. Here the CDR3 DNA reads TGTGCCAGCAGCTTAGCCCCGGGACTAGTGGGCTCCGAGCAGTACTTC. Amino acids: CASSLAPGLVGSEQYF.

The CDR3 coding sequence is TGTGCCAGCGGTTTTACCGGGACCCGAGACTCCTCCTACGAGCAGTACTTC. Its protein is CASGFTGTRDSSYEQYF. The V and J genes are TRBV7-2 and TRBJ2-7, with D perhaps being TRBD1 or TRBD2 (5 bases each). The CDR3 loop spans 17 amino acids. Trimming took 8 bases from V and 0 from J, leaving 23 bases between them. The germline gives CDR1 SGHTA, CDR2 FQGNSA.